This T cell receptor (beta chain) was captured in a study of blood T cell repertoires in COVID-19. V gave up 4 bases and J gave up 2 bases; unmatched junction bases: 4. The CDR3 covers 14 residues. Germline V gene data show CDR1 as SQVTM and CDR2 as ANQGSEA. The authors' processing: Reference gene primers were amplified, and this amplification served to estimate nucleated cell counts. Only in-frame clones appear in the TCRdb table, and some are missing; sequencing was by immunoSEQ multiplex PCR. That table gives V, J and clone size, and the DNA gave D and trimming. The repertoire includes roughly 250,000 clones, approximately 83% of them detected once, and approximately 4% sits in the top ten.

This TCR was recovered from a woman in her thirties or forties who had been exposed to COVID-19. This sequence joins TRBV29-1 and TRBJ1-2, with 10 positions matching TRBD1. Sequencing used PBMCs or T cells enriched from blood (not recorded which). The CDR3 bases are TGCAGCGTTGTCGGGGACAGGGGCAACTATGGCTACACCTTC. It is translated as CSVVGDRGNYGYTF.